The present TCR beta chain was sequenced within a study of blood T cell repertoires in COVID-19. Study background: Samples representing acute and convalescent COVID-19 were sourced from the United States, Italy and Spain. PBMCs, B-cell-depleted T cells, or T cells provided the cDNA or gDNA that made up the material.

Source study methods: Nucleated cell number was recorded as an estimate derived from reference gene primer amplification. The method was immunoSEQ multiplex PCR; TCRdb's version includes in-frame clones alone and lacks a portion of them. Clone size and the V and J calls come from that table; the DNA yielded D and trimming. The sample contains under 200,000 clones, approximately 83% of which appear only once. Germline CDR1 is MRHNA and CDR2 is SNTAGT. The CDR3 covers 20 residues. Trimming took off 3 bases at V and 0 bases at J, with 26 bases between the two ends. The sequence was collected from a man between 60 and 75 years old with acute or convalescent COVID-19. The chain carries TRBV6-4 and TRBJ1-1; D possibly corresponds to TRBD1 (6 bases). The sample comprised peripheral blood. The DNA for the CDR3 is TGTGCCAGCAGTGAAGGTAAGGTAAGGGGAGCAGGGACAATGAACACTGAAGCTTTCTTT. This gives the protein CASSEGKVRGAGTMNTEAFF.